These T cell receptor beta chains were read from a single sample in a study of identical twins. One entry per CDR3 protein results from TCRdb running MiXCR on the 5' RACE reads. The sample lists fewer than 450,000 distinct CDR3 sequences, about 10% occurring once. What was sequenced was naive T cells sorted from blood. The receptor set was obtained from a woman aged 50 to 65 in good health. CDR3s include the opening cysteine and the closing phenylalanine or tryptophan. The D gene is left open where the match is weak. Not every row has a clone size; where given, it reads once, few, many or a size class.

size: -
D: -
J: TRBJ2-1
V: TRBV5-1
CDR3: CASRAGTRNEQFF
DNA: TGCGCCAGCAGGGCAGGAACCCGAAATGAGCAGTTCTTC

size: -
D: -
J: TRBJ2-3
V: TRBV12-3/TRBV12-4
CDR3: CASSFRRGSTDTQYF
DNA: TGTGCCAGCAGTTTCCGCCGGGGGAGCACAGATACGCAGTATTTT

size: -
D: -
J: TRBJ2-2
V: TRBV7-2
CDR3: CASTRAGGTGELFF
DNA: TGTGCCAGCACTCGAGCGGGTGGCACCGGGGAGCTGTTTTTT

size: -
D: TRBD1
J: TRBJ1-1
V: TRBV19
CDR3: CASNDRANTEAFF
DNA: TGTGCCAGTAACGACAGGGCGAACACTGAAGCTTTCTTT

size: many
D: -
J: TRBJ2-5
V: TRBV5-1
CDR3: CASSSEGMTQYF
DNA: TGCGCCAGCAGCTCCGAAGGAATGACCCAGTACTTC

size: -
D: TRBD2
J: TRBJ2-7
V: TRBV7-8
CDR3: CASTRRLAGAGEQYF
DNA: TGTGCCAGCACCCGACGTCTAGCGGGAGCCGGCGAGCAGTACTTC

size: few
D: -
J: TRBJ1-1
V: TRBV6-5
CDR3: CASSYDRVSKAFF
DNA: TGTGCCAGCAGTTACGATCGGGTTTCGAAAGCTTTCTTT

size: few
D: -
J: TRBJ2-7
V: TRBV4-2
CDR3: CASSQENSPEQYF
DNA: TGTGCCAGCAGCCAAGAGAATAGCCCCGAGCAGTACTTC

size: many
D: TRBD2
J: TRBJ2-1
V: TRBV7-8
CDR3: CASSPGLAVNNEQFF
DNA: TGTGCCAGCAGCCCCGGACTAGCGGTAAACAATGAGCAGTTCTTC

size: few
D: -
J: TRBJ1-4
V: TRBV7-2
CDR3: CASSSFPIYATNEKLFF
DNA: TGTGCCAGCAGCTCGTTCCCGATATATGCAACTAATGAAAAACTGTTTTTT

size: many
D: -
J: TRBJ1-1
V: TRBV11-3
CDR3: CASSSPLTPNTEAFF
DNA: TGTGCCAGCAGCTCCCCTTTGACACCGAACACTGAAGCTTTCTTT

size: many
D: -
J: TRBJ1-1
V: TRBV21-1
CDR3: CASTSGPAGTEAFF
DNA: TGTGCCAGCACCTCAGGGCCGGCGGGCACTGAAGCTTTCTTT

size: -
D: TRBD2
J: TRBJ2-1
V: TRBV20-1
CDR3: CSARDPSGSNEQFF
DNA: TGCAGTGCTAGAGACCCTAGCGGGAGCAATGAGCAGTTCTTC

size: many
D: -
J: TRBJ2-1
V: TRBV29-1
CDR3: CSVDLGLYNEQFF
DNA: TGCAGCGTTGATCTAGGCCTCTACAATGAGCAGTTCTTC

size: few
D: -
J: TRBJ1-1
V: TRBV7-2
CDR3: CASSLHGGVPNTEAFF
DNA: TGTGCCAGCAGCTTGCACGGGGGGGTTCCGAACACTGAAGCTTTCTTT

size: many
D: -
J: TRBJ2-1
V: TRBV29-1
CDR3: CSVGENLLSYNEQFF
DNA: TGCAGCGTAGGGGAAAACTTGTTATCCTACAATGAGCAGTTCTTC

size: -
D: -
J: TRBJ2-4
V: TRBV20-1
CDR3: CSARDMARAKNIQYF
DNA: TGCAGTGCTAGAGATATGGCCAGGGCCAAAAACATTCAGTACTTC

size: many
D: -
J: TRBJ2-1
V: TRBV30
CDR3: CAWSAIGTFRYNEQFF
DNA: TGTGCCTGGAGTGCCATCGGGACCTTTAGATACAATGAGCAGTTCTTC

size: few
D: -
J: TRBJ2-2
V: TRBV20-1
CDR3: CSAGRNTGELFF
DNA: TGCAGTGCTGGGAGAAACACCGGGGAGCTGTTTTTT

size: many
D: -
J: TRBJ2-3
V: TRBV6-5
CDR3: CASSYADTQYF
DNA: TGTGCCAGCAGTTACGCAGATACGCAGTATTTT

size: few
D: -
J: TRBJ2-3
V: TRBV9
CDR3: CASSATGADTQYF
DNA: TGTGCCAGCAGCGCGACGGGAGCAGATACGCAGTATTTT

size: -
D: TRBD2
J: TRBJ2-3
V: TRBV7-8
CDR3: CASSLGSSGHTDTQYF
DNA: TGTGCCAGCAGCCTAGGTTCTAGCGGACACACAGATACGCAGTATTTT

size: many
D: TRBD1
J: TRBJ1-4
V: TRBV29-1
CDR3: CSGTGGAANEKLFF
DNA: TGCAGCGGGACAGGGGGCGCAGCTAATGAAAAACTGTTTTTT

size: few
D: TRBD1
J: TRBJ1-5
V: TRBV20-1
CDR3: CSAQGQGVNQPQHF
DNA: TGCAGTGCCCAGGGACAGGGGGTGAATCAGCCCCAGCATTTT

size: many
D: -
J: TRBJ2-5
V: TRBV7-6
CDR3: CASSLEVQETQYF
DNA: TGTGCCAGCAGCTTAGAGGTTCAAGAGACCCAGTACTTC

size: -
D: -
J: TRBJ2-3
V: TRBV30
CDR3: CAWNSALLSDTQYF
DNA: TGTGCCTGGAATAGCGCTCTCTTGTCAGATACGCAGTATTTT

size: few
D: -
J: TRBJ2-1
V: TRBV27
CDR3: CASSYRTAYNEQFF
DNA: TGTGCCAGCAGTTACCGGACCGCTTACAATGAGCAGTTCTTC

size: few
D: -
J: TRBJ1-2
V: TRBV29-1
CDR3: CSVESATGGYTF
DNA: TGCAGCGTTGAGAGCGCCACAGGGGGCTACACCTTC

size: many
D: TRBD2
J: TRBJ2-5
V: TRBV9
CDR3: CASSVGGGRWETQYF
DNA: TGTGCCAGCAGCGTAGGTGGCGGGAGATGGGAGACCCAGTACTTC

size: -
D: TRBD1
J: TRBJ1-5
V: TRBV27
CDR3: CASSIQGGSNQPQHF
DNA: TGTGCCAGCAGTATCCAGGGGGGTAGCAATCAGCCCCAGCATTTT

size: many
D: -
J: TRBJ1-1
V: TRBV4-2
CDR3: CASSQGGIGTEAFF
DNA: TGTGCCAGCAGCCAAGGTGGGATTGGCACTGAAGCTTTCTTT

size: many
D: TRBD1
J: TRBJ1-4
V: TRBV4-2
CDR3: CASSDRDEKLFF
DNA: TGTGCCAGCTCTGACAGGGACGAAAAACTGTTTTTT

size: few
D: TRBD1
J: TRBJ2-3
V: TRBV24-1
CDR3: CATSKTSKQGFTQYF
DNA: TGTGCCACCAGTAAGACTTCTAAACAGGGGTTTACGCAGTATTTT

size: many
D: -
J: TRBJ2-2
V: TRBV5-5
CDR3: CASSLAGLGTGELFF
DNA: TGTGCCAGCAGCTTGGCCGGGCTTGGCACCGGGGAGCTGTTTTTT

size: many
D: TRBD1
J: TRBJ2-2
V: TRBV10-3
CDR3: CAISLGQRNTGELFF
DNA: TGTGCCATCAGTCTGGGACAGAGGAACACCGGGGAGCTGTTTTTT

size: many
D: -
J: TRBJ1-2
V: TRBV29-1
CDR3: CSVESTVHNYGYTF
DNA: TGCAGCGTTGAATCGACAGTTCATAACTATGGCTACACCTTC

size: few
D: TRBD2
J: TRBJ2-5
V: TRBV7-6
CDR3: CASSLARAGVGETQYF
DNA: TGTGCCAGCAGCTTAGCCCGAGCGGGAGTAGGAGAGACCCAGTACTTC

size: many
D: -
J: TRBJ2-1
V: TRBV12-3/TRBV12-4
CDR3: CASSQYGRGEQFF
DNA: TGTGCCAGCAGCCAGTACGGCAGGGGTGAGCAGTTCTTC

size: many
D: -
J: TRBJ2-2
V: TRBV27
CDR3: CASSPSLTGELFF
DNA: TGTGCCAGCAGTCCGAGTCTCACCGGGGAGCTGTTTTTT

size: many
D: TRBD1
J: TRBJ1-5
V: TRBV27
CDR3: CASSFQGGQPQHF
DNA: TGTGCCAGCAGTTTCCAGGGGGGCCAGCCCCAGCATTTT

size: -
D: -
J: TRBJ1-2
V: TRBV12-3/TRBV12-4
CDR3: CASRDSGRGLGYTF
DNA: TGTGCCAGCAGGGACTCGGGCAGGGGACTTGGCTACACCTTC

size: many
D: -
J: TRBJ1-3
V: TRBV5-1
CDR3: CASMEAAGNTIYF
DNA: TGCGCCAGCATGGAGGCCGCTGGAAACACCATATATTTT

size: few
D: -
J: TRBJ2-5
V: TRBV5-6
CDR3: CASSLGGQGTQYF
DNA: TGTGCCAGCAGCTTGGGGGGTCAGGGGACCCAGTACTTC

size: -
D: TRBD2
J: TRBJ2-1
V: TRBV12-3/TRBV12-4
CDR3: CASSPRSGSRGNEQFF
DNA: TGTGCCAGCAGTCCACGTAGCGGGAGCAGAGGCAATGAGCAGTTCTTC

size: many
D: TRBD2
J: TRBJ2-3
V: TRBV5-1
CDR3: CAERDLYTDTQYF
DNA: TGCGCCGAGCGGGACCTCTACACAGATACGCAGTATTTT

size: -
D: -
J: TRBJ1-1
V: TRBV5-1
CDR3: CASSSRDYRVGDEAFF
DNA: TGCGCCAGCAGCTCCCGGGACTACCGAGTCGGGGATGAAGCTTTCTTT

size: few
D: -
J: TRBJ2-5
V: TRBV29-1
CDR3: CSVTDRFQETQYF
DNA: TGCAGCGTCACCGACAGATTCCAAGAGACCCAGTACTTC

size: few
D: -
J: TRBJ1-4
V: TRBV2
CDR3: CASTRRANEKLFF
DNA: TGTGCCAGCACGCGTAGGGCTAATGAAAAACTGTTTTTT

size: few
D: -
J: TRBJ2-7
V: TRBV12-3/TRBV12-4
CDR3: CASSGRPPTYEQYF
DNA: TGTGCCAGCAGCGGAAGACCACCGACTTACGAGCAGTACTTC